The TCR beta chain described here comes from a study of graft-versus-host responses after intestinal transplantation. Study-wide findings and caveats: Among circulating GvH clones, peak levels were associated with early post-transplant declines in HvG clones. GvH clonotypes were identified within recipient marrow, with a subset emerging first in ileum or blood.

The protocol was immunoSEQ multiplex PCR, while the TCRdb copy is restricted to in-frame clones and leaves out a portion. The data contain around 55,000 clones, around 92% of them singletons. CDR1 MDHEN and CDR2 SYDVKM come from the germline V gene. CDR3 size: 13 residues. With 6 bases clipped from V and 7 bases from J, the junction kept 3 bases outside the gene matches. With respect to this clone: Its antigen is currently unknown.

Material: unstimulated CD4+ T cells sorted from spleen or lymph node cells, obtained before transplant. The rearrangement joins TRBV28 to TRBJ2-7, with 13 bases that match TRBD2. This TCR came from a human donor who was the organ donor for an intestinal transplant. This CDR3 reads CASRTSGGREQYF. The CDR3 coding sequence is TGTGCCAGCAGGACTAGCGGGGGGCGGGAGCAGTACTTC.